A single sample gave rise to the 4 T cell receptor beta chains below, sequenced in a study of T cells expressing NK-cell markers. After re-calling the 5' RACE reads, TCRdb lists one entry per CDR3 protein, DNA absent. The sample table includes around 380,000 distinct CDR3 sequences. The sequenced sample was blood T cells: a sorted CD56 or NKG2C T cell subset, CD4+ or CD8+ T cells, or bulk PBMC T cells (not recorded which). Every receptor here comes from a woman in her 50s in good health.

V gene TRBV25-1 combines with J gene TRBJ2-1; the D gene TCRdb calls, TRBD2, cannot be checked with no DNA. The CDR3 has 14 residues. CDR1 is MGHDK and CDR2 is SYGVNS in the germline V gene. CDR3 in amino acids: CASSVSGSPHEQFF.

The chain recombines TRBV5-1 with TRBJ2-2; TCRdb returns TRBD2, unconfirmable since there is no DNA. Germline-derived CDR1 and CDR2 are SGHRS and YFSETQ. The CDR3 length is 17 residues. CDR3 sequence reads: CASSLFTSGPNTGELFF.

This chain joins TRBV27 and TRBJ2-7; absent DNA, TCRdb's TRBD1 call cannot be checked. The CDR3 sequence is 16 residues long. The germline gives CDR1 MNHEY, CDR2 SMNVEV (reference sequence). The CDR3: CASSYVGRGGDYEQYF.

The chain combines TRBV6-2 or TRBV6-3 with TRBJ2-1; no DNA is available, so the TRBD2 call from TCRdb remains unchecked. The length of the CDR3 is 19 residues. In germline, CDR1 is MNHEY, CDR2 SVGEGT. The CDR3 region is CASSYVASGRAIYLNEQFF.